The 2 T cell receptor beta chains given below trace back to one sample, sequenced in a study of blood T cell repertoires in COVID-19. Clones were read by immunoSEQ multiplex PCR, and TCRdb kept only the in-frame ones, dropping some. This repertoire shows around 470,000 clones, 89% found once; its top ten account for around 0.92%. The sequenced sample consisted of peripheral blood. All receptors derive from a man between 18 and 35 years old with COVID-19, enrolled during active disease.

This sequence joins TRBV5-1 and TRBJ2-1; 15 bases are a match to TRBD2. V lost 1 base, J lost 9 bases, and 5 bases stayed unmatched. CDR1 and CDR2 from the germline V gene are SGHRS and YFSETQ. The CDR3 has 16 amino acids. The CDR3 loop reads CASSLWTSGRVGEQFF. Here the CDR3 DNA reads TGCGCCAGCAGCTTGTGGACTAGCGGGAGGGTGGGTGAGCAGTTCTTC.

CDR3 residues: CASSPRGQALQETQYF. CDR3 bases: TGTGCCAGCTCACCACGGGGACAGGCCCTACAAGAGACCCAGTACTTC. The chain carries TRBV18 and TRBJ2-5, with 8 bases matching TRBD1. Trimming removed 1 base from V and 2 bases from J; junction bases left unmatched: 6. The germline gives CDR1 KGHSH, CDR2 LQKENI. This CDR3 comprises 16 residues.